This T cell receptor beta chain was profiled in a study of T-cell reconstitution after alpha-beta-depleted transplantation in children. CDR1 is DFQATT, CDR2 SNEGSKA, per germline (reference sequence). There are 13 residues in the CDR3. J lost 0 bases, V lost 7 bases, and 0 bases had no gene match. TCRbeta library preparation incorporated unique molecular identifiers. TCRdb used MiXCR to reprocess the PCR reads, holding one entry per CDR3 protein. The data contain about 540,000 distinct CDR3 sequences, about 17% of them singletons. The chain combines TRBV20-1 with TRBJ2-3, with 11 bases matching TRBD2. Specimen: PBMCs from the stem cell graft donor, collected from the stem cell graft. This clonotype originated in a human donor who donated a stem cell graft to a child with acute lymphoblastic leukemia. In DNA, the CDR3 is TGCAGTGGGACTAGCGGGAGCACAGATACGCAGTATTTT. Its protein product is CSGTSGSTDTQYF.